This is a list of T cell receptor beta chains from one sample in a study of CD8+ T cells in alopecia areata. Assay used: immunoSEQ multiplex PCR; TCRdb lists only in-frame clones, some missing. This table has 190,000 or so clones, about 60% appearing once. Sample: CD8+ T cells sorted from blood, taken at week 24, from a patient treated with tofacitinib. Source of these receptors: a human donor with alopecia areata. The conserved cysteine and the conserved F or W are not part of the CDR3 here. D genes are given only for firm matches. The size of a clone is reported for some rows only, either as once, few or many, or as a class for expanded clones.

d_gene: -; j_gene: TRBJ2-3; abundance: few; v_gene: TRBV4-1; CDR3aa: ASSQAGGDTQY
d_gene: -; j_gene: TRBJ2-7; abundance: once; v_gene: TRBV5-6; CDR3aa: ASSTGLLTEQY
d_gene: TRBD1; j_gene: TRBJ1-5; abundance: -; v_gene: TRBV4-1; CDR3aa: ASSPRTGRGDQPQH
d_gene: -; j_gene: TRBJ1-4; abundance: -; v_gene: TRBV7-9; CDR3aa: ASSWTGGDEKLF
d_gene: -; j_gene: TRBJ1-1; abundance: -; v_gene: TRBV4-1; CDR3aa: ASSQDMENTEAF
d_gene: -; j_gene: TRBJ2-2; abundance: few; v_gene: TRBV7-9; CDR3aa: ASSQGFPGELF
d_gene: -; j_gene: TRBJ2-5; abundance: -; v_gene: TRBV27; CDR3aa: ASSLASGVLTQY
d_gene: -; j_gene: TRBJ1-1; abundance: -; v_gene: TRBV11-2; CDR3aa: ASSLGGITEAF
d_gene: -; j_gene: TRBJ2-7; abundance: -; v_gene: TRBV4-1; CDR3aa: ASSQEGSYEQY
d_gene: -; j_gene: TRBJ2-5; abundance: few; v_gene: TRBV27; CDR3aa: ASSLYREGETQY
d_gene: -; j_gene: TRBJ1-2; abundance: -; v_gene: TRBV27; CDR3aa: ASSYKPTASYGYT
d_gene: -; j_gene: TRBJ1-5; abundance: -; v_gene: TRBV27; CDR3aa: ASSQRGSNQPQH
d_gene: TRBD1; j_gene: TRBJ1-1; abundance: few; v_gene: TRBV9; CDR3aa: ASEVGTGTGSAEAF
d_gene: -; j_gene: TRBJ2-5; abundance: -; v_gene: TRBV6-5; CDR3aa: ASSYGAQETQY
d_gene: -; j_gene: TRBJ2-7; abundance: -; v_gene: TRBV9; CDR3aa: ASSVGGGSGYEQY
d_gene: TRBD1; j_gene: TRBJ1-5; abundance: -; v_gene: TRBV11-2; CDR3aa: ASSLGRGRGQPQH
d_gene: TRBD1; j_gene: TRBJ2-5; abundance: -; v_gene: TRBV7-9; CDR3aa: ASSLDTGGKETQY
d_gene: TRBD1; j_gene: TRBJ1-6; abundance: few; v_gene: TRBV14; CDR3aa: ASSRTGGVSPLH
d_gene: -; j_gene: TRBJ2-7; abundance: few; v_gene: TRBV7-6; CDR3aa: ASSLGHSYEQY
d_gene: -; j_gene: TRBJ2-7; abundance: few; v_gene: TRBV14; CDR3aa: ASSQDRWQGRYEQY
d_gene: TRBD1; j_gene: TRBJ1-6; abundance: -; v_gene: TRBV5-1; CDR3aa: ASSSRLKNRGLAPLH
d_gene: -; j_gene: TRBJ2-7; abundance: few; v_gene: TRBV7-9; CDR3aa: ASSFGSGQY
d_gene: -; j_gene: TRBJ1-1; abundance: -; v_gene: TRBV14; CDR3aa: ASSLIGNTEAF
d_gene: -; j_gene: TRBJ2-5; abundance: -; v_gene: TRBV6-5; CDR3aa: ASSYTLAVQETQY
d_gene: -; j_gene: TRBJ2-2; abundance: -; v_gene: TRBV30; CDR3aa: AWEGTGELF
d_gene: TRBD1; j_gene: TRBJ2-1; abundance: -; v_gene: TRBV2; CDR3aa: ASSGTGRGYNEQF
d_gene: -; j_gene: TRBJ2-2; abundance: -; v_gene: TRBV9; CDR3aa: ASSVPMTEFSGELF
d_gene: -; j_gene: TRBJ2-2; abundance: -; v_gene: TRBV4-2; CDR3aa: ASSQAPSATGELF
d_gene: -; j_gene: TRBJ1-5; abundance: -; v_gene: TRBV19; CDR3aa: ASVAGNQPQH
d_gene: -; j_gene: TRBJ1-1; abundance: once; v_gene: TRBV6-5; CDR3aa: ASSYSDGAEAF
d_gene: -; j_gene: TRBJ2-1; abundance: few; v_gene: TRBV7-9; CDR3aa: ASSFRINEQF
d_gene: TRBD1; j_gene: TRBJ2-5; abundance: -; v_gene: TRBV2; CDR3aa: ASSEWTGAQETQY
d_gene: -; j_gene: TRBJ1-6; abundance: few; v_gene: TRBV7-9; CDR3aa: ASSLVGFEQGSPLH
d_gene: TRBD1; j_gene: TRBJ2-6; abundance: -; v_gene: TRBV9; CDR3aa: ASRGTDPAGANVLT
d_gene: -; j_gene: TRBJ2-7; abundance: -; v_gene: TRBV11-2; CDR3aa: ASSLSSYEQY
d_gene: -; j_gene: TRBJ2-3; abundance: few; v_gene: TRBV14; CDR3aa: ASSPVWSSTDTQY
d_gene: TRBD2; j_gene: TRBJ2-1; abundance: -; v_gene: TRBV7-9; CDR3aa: ASSPPVGGNEQF
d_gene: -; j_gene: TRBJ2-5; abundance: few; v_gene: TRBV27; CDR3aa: ASSPVPTSSPQY
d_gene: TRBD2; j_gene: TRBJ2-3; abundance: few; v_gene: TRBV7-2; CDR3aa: ASSLRLADSSTDTQY
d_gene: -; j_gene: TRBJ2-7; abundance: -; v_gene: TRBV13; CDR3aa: ASSYPTEAGSYEQY
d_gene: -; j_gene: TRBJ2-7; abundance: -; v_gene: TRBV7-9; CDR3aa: ASSSPGYEQY